These 12 T cell receptor beta chains came from one sample sequenced in a study of Tregs in tolerant kidney transplant recipients. Sequencing used immunoSEQ multiplex PCR; TCRdb keeps in-frame clones, though not all of them. Of tens of thousands of clones listed, over 85% are singletons. The nonmyeloablative bone marrow transplants came from related graft donors, with transient mixed chimerism. The source was CD4+ T cells from blood (PBMCs), collected 12 months after the transplant. These receptor sequences come from a human patient who received a combined kidney and bone marrow transplant. Some T cells may be provided by the graft donor.

The chain is built from TRBV7-2 and TRBJ1-3, with D unclear. Germline CDR1 reads SGHTA; CDR2 reads FQGNSA. The CDR3 covers 16 residues. Trimming removed 4 bases from V and 3 bases from J, with 16 bases in between. The CDR3 protein is CASSSMMGRYGNTIYF. In DNA form, the CDR3 reads TGTGCCAGCAGCTCCATGATGGGGAGATATGGAAACACCATATATTTT.

The V gene is TRBV7-9, the J gene TRBJ2-1; 7 bases are shared with TRBD2. From germline, CDR1 is SEHNR and CDR2 FQNEAQ (reference sequence). This CDR3 region has 17 residues. The V and J ends lost 1 base and 2 bases, in that order; junction bases with no gene match: 8. CDR3 DNA sequence: TGTGCCAGCAGCTTAGTCCCTAGCGGAGGGGCCTACAATGAGCAGTTCTTC. This codes for CASSLVPSGGAYNEQFF.

This chain connects TRBV7-2 to TRBJ1-2, with TRBD1 matching 8 bases. The CDR3 runs to 13 residues. Germline CDR1 reads SGHTA; CDR2 reads FQGNSA. V dropped 3 bases and J dropped 6; count of bases not matched to a gene: 3. The CDR3 region has the DNA TGTGCCAGCAGCTTTCGACAGGGGAATGGCTACACCTTC. Its translation is CASSFRQGNGYTF.

This rearrangement joins TRBV9 to TRBJ2-3; 8 bases match TRBD2. Germline V gene data show CDR1 as SGDLS and CDR2 as YYNGEE. Trimming took 4 bases from V and 6 from J; bases not matched to a gene: 7. The CDR3 consists of 14 residues. The CDR3 sequence is CASSFRTSIDTQYF. Here the CDR3 DNA reads TGTGCCAGCAGCTTTAGGACTAGCATCGATACGCAGTATTTT.

This chain joins TRBV7-2 and TRBJ2-2, with TRBD1 matching over 9 bases. The V gene end was trimmed by 5 bases and the J gene end by 4 bases; junction bases not matched to a gene: 5. The CDR3 covers 15 residues. CDR1 and CDR2 (germline): SGHTA, FQGNSA. CDR3 residues: CASSHGTGFTGELFF. For the CDR3, the DNA is TGTGCCAGCAGCCATGGGACAGGGTTCACCGGGGAGCTGTTTTTT.

The chain links TRBV7-2 to TRBJ2-3; D ambiguous. The germline V gene encodes CDR1 SGHTA and CDR2 FQGNSA. The CDR3 consists of 13 residues. V lost 4 bases and J lost 5, with 10 bases in between. The CDR3 spells CASSYYSGDTQYF. Here the CDR3 DNA reads TGTGCCAGCAGCTACTATAGTGGAGATACGCAGTATTTT. The whole variable domain, filled in from reference TRBV7-2 and TRBJ2-3, reads GAGVSQSPSNKVTEKGKDVELRCDPISGHTALYWYRQSLGQGLEFLIYFQGNSAPDKSGLPSDRFSAERTGGSVSTLTIQRTQQEDSAVYLCASSYYSGDTQYFGPGTRLTVL.

This chain connects TRBV20-1 to TRBJ2-5; unclear D gene. The CDR3 spans 11 residues. CDR1 is DFQATT, CDR2 SNEGSKA, per germline (reference sequence). V was pared by 0 bases and J by 6 bases, with 5 bases between. The CDR3 reads CSAREAQTQYF. CDR3 DNA sequence: TGCAGTGCTAGAGAGGCTCAGACCCAGTACTTC.

CDR3 residues: CASSRLAANTGELFF. As DNA, the CDR3 is TGTGCCAGTAGCCGACTAGCGGCGAACACCGGGGAGCTGTTTTTT. The chain employs TRBV19 and TRBJ2-2, with 9 positions matching TRBD2. V dropped 6 bases and J dropped 0; count of bases not matched to a gene: 2. The CDR3 extends over 15 amino acids. The germline gives CDR1 LNHDA, CDR2 SQIVND (reference sequence).

The chain links TRBV5-1 to TRBJ2-5; D unclear. Germline assignment: CDR1 SGHRS and CDR2 YFSETQ. The CDR3 is made up of 13 amino acids. V lost 0 bases to trimming and J lost 3 bases, with 6 bases between them. The CDR3 here is CASSLGAEETQYF. CDR3 nucleotides: TGCGCCAGCAGCTTGGGGGCCGAAGAGACCCAGTACTTC.

A note on this clone: Compared with germline, one end of the junction differs, possibly owing to a read error. The chain combines TRBV7-9 with TRBJ2-1; 7 bases fit TRBD1. Per germline, CDR1 SEHNR and CDR2 FQNEAQ (reference sequence). The CDR3 extends over 19 amino acids. CDR3 in amino acids: CASSLATGWIVALYTEQFF. The CDR3 DNA sequence: TGTGCCAGCAGCTTAGCGACAGGGTGGATAGTTGCCCTTTACACTGAGCAGTTCTTC. Drawing the rest from reference TRBV7-9 and TRBJ2-1, the complete variable domain is DTGVSQNPRHKITKRGQNVTFRCDPISEHNRLYWYRQTLGQGPEFLTYFQNEAQLEKSRLLSDRFSAERPKGSFSTLEIQRTEQGDSAMYLCASSLATGWIVALYTEQFFGPGTRLTVL.

Notes on this clone: An end of the junction differs from the germline gene, which may be a read error. Other DNA sequences in this sample translate to the same CDR3. J is TRBJ1-2 and V is TRBV4-1, with D tentatively TRBD1 (5 bases). The CDR3 runs 14 residues. The germline gives CDR1 MGHRA, CDR2 YSYEKL. The CDR3 protein is CASSQGGTQVGYTF. In DNA form, the CDR3 reads TGCGCCAGCAGCCAAGGCGGGACCCAGGTGGGCTACACCTTT.

CDR3 sequence (DNA): TGTGCCAGCAGCCAGGGCAGGGGATACACCGGGGAGCTGTTTTTT. Translation gives CASSQGRGYTGELFF. The V call is TRBV11-2, the J call TRBJ2-2, with D possibly TRBD1 on 6 matching bases. The CDR3 has 15 residues. Germline V gives CDR1 SGHAT, CDR2 FQNNGV. Trimming stripped 5 bases from V and 3 bases from J, with 13 bases between.